This TCR beta chain appears in the sequencing data of a study of OX40 agonist ivuxolimab in advanced cancers. Study details: Each patient was given ivuxolimab into a vein every 2 weeks, at 0.01 to 10 mg/kg.

TCRdb keeps only in-frame clones here, not all; method: immunoSEQ multiplex PCR. Of about 50,000 clones listed, around 74% are singletons. Sampling times: baseline, cycle 4 day 1, cycle 7 day 1. This CDR3 contains 12 residues. Trimming took 6 bases from V and 10 from J; bases not matched to a gene: 8. The germline V gene has CDR1 SNHLY and CDR2 FYNNEI. Sequencing was performed on CD4+ or CD8+ T cells sorted from blood, taken in a trial of the OX40 agonist ivuxolimab. The chain uses TRBV2 and TRBJ1-1, with 7 positions matching TRBD1. The origin of this receptor is an adult with an advanced solid tumor such as melanoma, head and neck, liver or kidney cancer. CDR3 coding DNA: TGTGCCAGCAGCCTCCTCAGGGGGGGAGCTTTCTTT. Protein sequence: CASSLLRGGAFF.